The 8 T cell receptor beta chains below come from one sample, sequenced in a study of CD8 T cells in Susac syndrome. Reverse transcription of roughly 0.45 to 1 ug RNA used random hexamers. TCRdb called the immunoSEQ multiplex PCR reads again in MiXCR, with one record for every CDR3 protein. The data show 200,000 to 250,000 distinct CDR3 sequences, about 93% seen once. Material for sequencing was CD4+ T cells from PBMCs. These receptors all come from a human donor with multiple sclerosis.

This clonotype was picked up one time. The chain joins TRBV7-9 to TRBJ1-1; TRBD1 might be the D (6 bases). Trimming left V 3 bases short and J 7 bases short, with 12 bases between. The germline V gene has CDR1 SEHNR and CDR2 FQNEAQ (reference sequence). CDR3 length: 13 residues. As DNA, the CDR3 is TGTGCCAGCAGCTTTCTACAGGGAGGTGAAGCTTTCTTT. The encoded protein is CASSFLQGGEAFF.

In its sample, this clonotype was seen once. The chain carries TRBV7-9 and TRBJ2-5; D is unresolved. CDR1 and CDR2 from the germline V gene are SEHNR and FQNEAQ (reference sequence). The CDR3 contains 18 residues. Deletions cut 3 bases from V and 0 bases from J, with 20 bases between. In DNA, the CDR3 is TGTGCCAGCAGCTTCTCCCCGCGCCAACGCCCAAACCAAGAGACCCAGTACTTC. It codes for CASSFSPRQRPNQETQYF.

This clonotype is a singleton in its sample. The chain recombines TRBV28 with TRBJ1-6; TRBD1 agrees at 10 bases. The germline CDR1 and CDR2 sequences are MDHEN and SYDVKM. CDR3 length: 15 amino acids. V lost 6 bases and J lost 7; bases outside the gene matches: 6. Here the CDR3 DNA reads TGTGCCAGCAGAGGAGACAGGGGGCAAAATTCACCCCTCCACTTT. Translation: CASRGDRGQNSPLHF. The full variable domain, completed using reference TRBV28 and TRBJ1-6, is DVKVTQSSRYLVKRTGEKVFLECVQDMDHENMFWYRQDPGLGLRLIYFSYDVKMKEKGDIPEGYSVSREKKERFSLILESASTNQTSMYLCASRGDRGQNSPLHFGNGTRLTVT.

The chain combines TRBV30 with TRBJ2-3; D assignment may be TRBD1 or TRBD2 (6 bases each). Germline V gives CDR1 GTSNPN, CDR2 SVGIG (reference sequence). This CDR3 has 15 residues. V was trimmed by 0 bases and J by 5 bases, leaving 15 bases between them. The CDR3: CAWSVRGGLGDTQYF. The CDR3, as DNA: TGTGCCTGGAGTGTAAGAGGGGGGCTTGGAGATACGCAGTATTTT.

The chain is built from TRBV15 and TRBJ1-2; 7 nucleotides line up with TRBD1. J was trimmed by 2 bases and V by 4 bases; bases with no gene match: 4. Germline V CDR1 and CDR2: LNHNV, YYDKDF (reference sequence). The CDR3 spans 14 residues. This chain's CDR3 is CATSTGQKNYGYTF. The CDR3, as DNA: TGTGCCACCAGCACGGGACAGAAAAACTATGGCTACACCTTC. The whole variable domain, remainder taken from reference TRBV15 and TRBJ1-2, is DAMVIQNPRYQVTQFGKPVTLSCSQTLNHNVMYWYQQKSSQAPKLLFHYYDKDFNNEADTPDNFQSRRPNTSFCFLDIRSPGLGDTAMYLCATSTGQKNYGYTFGSGTRLTVV.

The chain carries TRBV3-1 and TRBJ1-4, with D maybe TRBD1 (5 bases). Germline CDR1 is LGHDT and CDR2 is YNNKEL (reference sequence). Trimming pared 3 bases from V and 8 bases from J, leaving 13 bases between. The CDR3 loop spans 14 amino acids. The CDR3: CASSHGQGGEKLFF. The CDR3 nucleotides read TGTGCCAGCAGCCATGGGCAGGGTGGCGAAAAACTGTTTTTT. Based on the CDR3 plus reference TRBV3-1 and TRBJ1-4, the full variable domain is DTAVSQTPKYLVTQMGNDKSIKCEQNLGHDTMYWYKQDSKKFLKIMFSYNNKELIINETVPNRFSPKSPDKAHLNLHINSLELGDSAVYFCASSHGQGGEKLFFGSGTQLSVL.

For the CDR3, the DNA is TGTGCCAGCAGCGCATTGGTGACTAGCGGGAGGGGGGATGAGCAGTTCTTC. It specifies CASSALVTSGRGDEQFF. The chain employs TRBV5-6 and TRBJ2-1; 14 bases are shared with TRBD2. V gave up 4 bases and J gave up 8 bases; unmatched junction bases: 11. CDR1 is SGHDT, CDR2 YYEEEE, per germline. The CDR3 loop spans 17 amino acids. Complete variable domain (other parts from reference TRBV5-6 and TRBJ2-1): DAGVTQSPTHLIKTRGQQVTLRCSPKSGHDTVSWYQQALGQGPQFIFQYYEEEERQRGNFPDRFSGHQFPNYSSELNVNALLLGDSALYLCASSALVTSGRGDEQFFGPGTRLTVL.

The chain carries TRBV3-1 and TRBJ2-7; the D gene is possibly TRBD1 (6 bases). The CDR3 is 15 amino acids. The V and J ends lost 1 base and 3 bases respectively, with 13 bases between them. Looked up from germline, CDR1 is LGHDT and CDR2 is YNNKEL (reference sequence). The CDR3 bases are TGTGCCAGCAGCCAAGTCCTCGAAGGGGGCTACGAGCAGTACTTC. The encoded protein is CASSQVLEGGYEQYF.